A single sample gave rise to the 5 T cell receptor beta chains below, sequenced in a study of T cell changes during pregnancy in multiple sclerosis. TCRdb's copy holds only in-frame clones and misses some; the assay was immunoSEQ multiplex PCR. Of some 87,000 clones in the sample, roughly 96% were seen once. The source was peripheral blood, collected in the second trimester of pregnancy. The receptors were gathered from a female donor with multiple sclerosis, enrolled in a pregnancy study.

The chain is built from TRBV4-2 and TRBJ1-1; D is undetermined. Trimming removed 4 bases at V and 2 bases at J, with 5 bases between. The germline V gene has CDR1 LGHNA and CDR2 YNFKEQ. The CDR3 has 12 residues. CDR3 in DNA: TGTGCCAGCAGCCGGAGAAACACTGAAGCTTTCTTT. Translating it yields CASSRRNTEAFF.

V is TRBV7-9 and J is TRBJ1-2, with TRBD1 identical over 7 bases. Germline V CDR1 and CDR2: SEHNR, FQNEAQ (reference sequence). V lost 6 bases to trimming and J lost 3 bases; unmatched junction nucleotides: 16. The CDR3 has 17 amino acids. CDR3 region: CASSHQPGQAFHYGYTF. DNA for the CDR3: TGTGCCAGCAGTCACCAACCCGGACAGGCTTTTCACTATGGCTACACCTTC.

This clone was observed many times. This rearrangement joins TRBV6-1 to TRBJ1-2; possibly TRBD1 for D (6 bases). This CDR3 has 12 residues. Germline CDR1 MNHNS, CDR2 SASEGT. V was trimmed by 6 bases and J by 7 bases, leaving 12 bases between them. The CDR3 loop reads CASSGDNPGYTF. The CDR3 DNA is TGTGCCAGCAGCGGGGACAATCCTGGCTACACCTTC.

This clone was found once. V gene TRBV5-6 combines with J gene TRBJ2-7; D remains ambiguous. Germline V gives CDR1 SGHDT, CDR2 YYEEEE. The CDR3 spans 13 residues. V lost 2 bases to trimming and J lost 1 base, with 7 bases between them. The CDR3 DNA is TGTGCCAGCAGCTTCGTACAGTCCTACGAGCAGTACTTC. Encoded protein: CASSFVQSYEQYF.

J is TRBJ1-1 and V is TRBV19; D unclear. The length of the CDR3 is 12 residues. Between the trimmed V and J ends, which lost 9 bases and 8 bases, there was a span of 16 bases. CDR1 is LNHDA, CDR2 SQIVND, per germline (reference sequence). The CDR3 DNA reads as TGTGCCAGCGGGGAGAGGGATTGGGAAGCTTTCTTT. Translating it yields CASGERDWEAFF.